The rows below give T cell receptor beta chains drawn from one sample of a study of shared clonotypes between healthy human individuals. The protocol was immunoSEQ multiplex PCR, while the TCRdb copy is restricted to in-frame clones and leaves out a portion. This sample yields roughly 1,100,000 clones, of which around 74% are seen a single time; less than 1.5% belongs to the top ten. The material sequenced was memory CD4+ T cells sorted from blood. These receptors originate from a man younger than 35 in good health. The conserved cysteine and the conserved F or W are not part of the CDR3 here. A D gene is named only where the DNA matches it firmly.

>TRBD1|TRBV28
ASSTGAPTEAF
>NA|TRBV7-3
ASSLTPDTTDTQY
>NA|TRBV7-2
ASSRQAGIYEQY
>NA|TRBV27
ASCWRGGLNYGYT
>NA|TRBV7-7
ASSLGGGHFQETQY
>NA|TRBV6-6
ASSYGQGNSPLH
>NA|TRBV5-4
ASKGLTSTDTQY
>NA|TRBV4-3
ASSQQGLDEQF
>NA|TRBV5-4
ASTLDRLNEQF
>NA|TRBV6-1
ASHHPEQETQY
>NA|TRBV19
ASSIRQSIYGYT
>TRBD1|TRBV6-1
ASSESGDRGAF
>TRBD1|TRBV5-1
ASRDRGGRSPLH
>NA|TRBV28
ASRRDSGKQETQY
>TRBD1|TRBV5-1
ASSLEGQIESPLH
>NA|TRBV21-1
ASSKSSSGSFLGDIGDNEQF
>NA|TRBV6-1
ASSEDFSRRGYT
>TRBD1|TRBV30
AWLGTGSGYT
>NA|TRBV7-9
ASSPSGTGPSYEQY
>NA|TRBV5-1
ASSLGQFLQETQY
>NA|TRBV6-1
ASRKAVYNEQF
>NA|TRBV27
ASRAGWGYT
>TRBD1|TRBV20-1
SARQGETQY
>NA|TRBV4-1
ASSQEPVGGPNTGELF
>NA|TRBV9
ASSPRVGSYEQY
>NA|TRBV28
ASSLLPGSGEKLF
>NA|TRBV5-6
ASRTGGFTDTQY
>TRBD1|TRBV4-1
ASSQSPGGGGNQPQH
>TRBD1|TRBV4-3
ASSKTGGYEQY
>NA|TRBV7-8
ASSSNSLVYEQY
>NA|TRBV10-2
ASRDSGTSTGELF
>TRBD1|TRBV6-5
ASRRTGPREKLF
>TRBD1|TRBV30
AWRDRANSPLH
>NA|TRBV9
ASSARGGAANYGYT
>TRBD1|TRBV5-1
ASSTGQGAETQY
>NA|TRBV18
ASSPEATPIAKNIQY
>TRBD1|TRBV5-1
ASSAGTGGQETQY
>TRBD1|TRBV11-2
ASSLVDRGSRSYSYEQY
>NA|TRBV10-1
ASSEEHLTDTQY
>NA|TRBV5-1
ASRVQAGDTYNEQF
>NA|TRBV13
ASSLVLPGANVLT
>TRBD2|TRBV7-2
ASSPRLAGGSSYEQY
>NA|TRBV6-5
ASSYSQVNEKLF
>NA|TRBV6-1
ASSSPGTSTTEAF
>NA|TRBV30
AWSPGQVGNTIY
>TRBD1|TRBV28
ATDVQGAGNQPQH
>TRBD1|TRBV4-2
ASSQVSGQAYEQY
>NA|TRBV4-1
ASNAPPGRSNTGELF
>NA|TRBV30
ASGRGGYT
>NA|TRBV7-8
ASSLVAQTQEAQY